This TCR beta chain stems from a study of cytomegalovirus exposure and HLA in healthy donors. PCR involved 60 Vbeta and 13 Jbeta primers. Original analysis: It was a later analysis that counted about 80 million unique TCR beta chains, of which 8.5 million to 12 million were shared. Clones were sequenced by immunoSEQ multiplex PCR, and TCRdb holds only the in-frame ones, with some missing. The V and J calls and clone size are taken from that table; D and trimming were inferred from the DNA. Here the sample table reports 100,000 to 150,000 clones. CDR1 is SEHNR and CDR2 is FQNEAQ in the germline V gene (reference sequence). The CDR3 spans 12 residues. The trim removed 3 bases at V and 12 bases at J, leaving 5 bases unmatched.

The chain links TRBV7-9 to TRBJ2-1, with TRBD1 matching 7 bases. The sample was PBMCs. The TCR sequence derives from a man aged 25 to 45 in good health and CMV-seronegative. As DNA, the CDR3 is TGTGCCAGCAGCTTGGGACAGAGGCGGCAGTTCTTC. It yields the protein CASSLGQRRQFF. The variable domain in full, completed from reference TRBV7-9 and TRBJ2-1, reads DTGVSQNPRHKITKRGQNVTFRCDPISEHNRLYWYRQTLGQGPEFLTYFQNEAQLEKSRLLSDRFSAERPKGSFSTLEIQRTEQGDSAMYLCASSLGQRRQFFGPGTRLTVL.